Described below is a single TCR beta chain sequence and its context. Antigen unknown. These data belong to a study of T cell responses to AZD1222 COVID-19 vaccine. Trimming removed 1 base from V and 3 bases from J, with 9 bases in between. Germline loops: CDR1 KGHSH, CDR2 LQKENI. The CDR3 runs 14 residues. Second-dose schedules of about 4 or about 12 weeks were combined. Here immunoSEQ multiplex PCR was the method, and the copy in TCRdb shows in-frame clones only, minus some. The data contain 150,000 to 200,000 clones, approximately 90% of them singletons. Study observations and caveats: CD4 TCRs associated with vaccination spanned spike, dominating at 160-218 and 743-854. Spike-specific TCRs gained breadth and depth after people received two AZD1222 doses. Repertoires were obtained only post-peak T cell response.

This chain links TRBV18 with TRBJ1-1, with D unresolved. The starting material was peripheral blood, obtained 28 days after the second AZD1222 dose. The TCR originated in an adult who received the AZD1222 COVID-19 vaccine. CDR3 region: CASSPQGLDTEAFF. The CDR3 DNA reads TGTGCCAGCTCACCACAGGGTCTGGACACTGAAGCTTTCTTT. Combining the CDR3 with reference TRBV18 and TRBJ1-1 gives the whole variable domain NAGVMQNPRHLVRRRGQEARLRCSPMKGHSHVYWYRQLPEEGLKFMVYLQKENIIDESGMPKERFSAEFPKEGPSILRIQQVVRGDSAAYFCASSPQGLDTEAFFGQGTRLTVV.